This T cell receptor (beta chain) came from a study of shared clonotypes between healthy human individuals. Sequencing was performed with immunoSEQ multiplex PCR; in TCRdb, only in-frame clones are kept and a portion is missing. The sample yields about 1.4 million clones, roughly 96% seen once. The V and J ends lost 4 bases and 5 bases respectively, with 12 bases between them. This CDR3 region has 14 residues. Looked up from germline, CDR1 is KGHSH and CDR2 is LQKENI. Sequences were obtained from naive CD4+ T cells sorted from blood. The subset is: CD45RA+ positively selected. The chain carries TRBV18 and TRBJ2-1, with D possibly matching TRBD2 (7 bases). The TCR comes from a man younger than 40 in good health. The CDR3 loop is CASSLGGGDNEQFF. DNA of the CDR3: TGTGCCAGCTCACTGGGCGGGGGCGACAATGAGCAGTTCTTC.